The 23 T cell receptor beta chains listed next were all sequenced from one sample in a study of identical twins. TCRdb re-derived calls from the 5' RACE reads in MiXCR, one entry per CDR3 protein. The sample has hundreds of thousands of distinct CDR3 sequences; roughly 6% are singletons. What was sequenced was naive T cells sorted from blood. The source is a man aged 18 to 29 in good health.

V and J are TRBV7-2 and TRBJ2-3; maybe TRBD1 (5 bases). V lost 2 bases, J lost 3 bases, and 15 bases lay in between. The CDR3 is 16 amino acids. The germline gives CDR1 SGHTA, CDR2 FQGNSA. The chain's CDR3 is CASSLFPGMVTDTQYF. The CDR3 DNA is TGTGCCAGCAGCTTATTCCCAGGGATGGTAACAGATACGCAGTATTTT.

This sequence joins TRBV5-1 and TRBJ1-1; a possible D gene is TRBD1 (5 bases). CDR1 and CDR2 from the germline V gene are SGHRS and YFSETQ. V was trimmed by 4 bases and J by 10 bases, leaving 14 bases between them. This CDR3 spans 12 amino acids. CDR3 protein: CASSEGIGGAFF. CDR3 sequence (DNA): TGCGCCAGCAGCGAGGGTATCGGGGGAGCTTTCTTT.

This clonotype was seen a handful of times. The CDR3: CSARDRVGYQPQHF. The CDR3 nucleotides are TGCAGTGCGAGGGACAGGGTGGGGTATCAGCCCCAGCATTTT. The chain links TRBV20-1 to TRBJ1-5, with 9 bases matching TRBD1. Germline CDR1 is DFQATT and CDR2 is SNEGSKA (reference sequence). Trimming removed 6 bases from V and 5 bases from J; junction bases left unmatched: 8. This CDR3 region has 14 residues.

The chain couples TRBV4-2 to TRBJ2-7, with 8 bases matching TRBD2. V lost 0 bases to trimming and J lost 0 bases; unmatched junction nucleotides: 7. The CDR3 is 17 amino acids. Germline CDR1 and CDR2: LGHNA and YNFKEQ. In DNA form, the CDR3 reads TGTGCCAGCAGCCAAGATCGATCGAGCGGGAGCTCCTACGAGCAGTACTTC. Translating gives CASSQDRSSGSSYEQYF.

This clonotype was found a few times. The V and J genes are TRBV4-3 and TRBJ2-1; D gene ambiguous. Germline loops: CDR1 LGHNA, CDR2 YSLEER. The length of the CDR3 is 15 residues. Trimming took 4 bases from V and 3 from J, leaving 13 bases between them. CDR3 in amino acids: CASSPVLGIYNEQFF. The CDR3 DNA is TGCGCCAGCAGCCCAGTTCTGGGGATCTACAATGAGCAGTTCTTC.

Note on this clonotype: This likely reflects a read error, since a far larger clone is one base away. The V call is TRBV12-3 or TRBV12-4, the J call TRBJ2-2, with a tentative D call TRBD1 (6 bases). Between the trimmed V and J ends, which lost 4 bases and 4 bases, there was a span of 13 bases. The CDR3 extends over 15 amino acids. The CDR3 sequence: CASSSGTWGTGELFF. CDR3 DNA sequence: TGTGCCAGCAGTTCCGGGACATGGGGCACCGGGGAGCTGTTTTTT.

There are a few counts of this clonotype. V usage is TRBV4-1 and J usage is TRBJ2-1; the D gene is possibly TRBD2 (5 bases). Germline CDR1 MGHRA, CDR2 YSYEKL. This CDR3 is built from 15 residues. V lost 3 bases, J lost 2 bases, and 11 bases lay in between. CDR3 in DNA: TGCGCCAGCAGCCAGGGGAGCACGGCCTACAATGAGCAGTTCTTC. It codes for CASSQGSTAYNEQFF.

Ten or more counts support this clonotype. Sequence at one end of the junction differs from germline and may be a read error. The V gene is TRBV9, the J gene TRBJ2-7; 8 bases map to TRBD1. Germline CDR1 reads SGDLS; CDR2 reads YYNGEE. The CDR3 is 12 residues long. This CDR3 reads CASSVPGQEFAW. As DNA, the CDR3 is TGTGCCAGCAGCGTGCCGGGACAGGAGTTCGCGTGG.

V is TRBV3-1 and J is TRBJ2-2; TRBD1 agrees at 7 bases. The CDR3 is 13 amino acids. The V gene end was trimmed by 7 bases and the J gene end by 7 bases; junction bases not matched to a gene: 6. From germline, CDR1 is LGHDT and CDR2 YNNKEL (reference sequence). The CDR3 nucleotides are TGTGCCAGCAAGGCAGGGGGAAGCGGGGAGCTGTTTTTT. Its translation is CASKAGGSGELFF.

The sample holds many counts of this clonotype. The chain uses TRBV5-1 and TRBJ2-3; TRBD2 matches at 10 bases. With V trimmed by 5 bases and J by 1 base, 4 bases remained unmatched. There are 15 residues in the CDR3. Germline V gene lookup returns CDR1 SGHRS and CDR2 YFSETQ. This CDR3 is CASRLGLAGTDTQYF. CDR3 DNA: TGCGCCAGCAGACTAGGACTAGCGGGCACAGATACGCAGTATTTT.

This clonotype was picked up many times. The chain links TRBV28 to TRBJ2-1; D gene ambiguous. This CDR3 has 10 amino acids. The germline V gene has CDR1 MDHEN and CDR2 SYDVKM. V was shortened by 5 bases and J by 8 bases, with 4 bases between the two germline ends. The CDR3, as DNA: TGTGCCAGCAGTGCGGATGAGCAGTTCTTC. Amino acid sequence: CASSADEQFF.

CDR3 sequence: CASSLSATGQAGELFF. The CDR3 coding sequence is TGTGCCAGCAGTTTATCGGCGACAGGACAAGCCGGGGAGCTGTTTTTT. This sequence joins TRBV27 and TRBJ2-2, with a tentative D call TRBD1 (6 bases). The CDR3 loop spans 16 amino acids. With 0 bases removed from V and 6 bases from J, the gap between germline ends came to 14 bases. Germline values: CDR1 MNHEY, CDR2 SMNVEV (reference sequence).

This clonotype was counted many times. The genes are TRBV10-3 and TRBJ2-7, with TRBD1 matching 9 bases. Germline V gene lookup returns CDR1 ENHRY and CDR2 SYGVKD. J gave up 1 base and V 6 bases, and 4 bases lay outside the gene matches. The CDR3 has 14 residues. CDR3 loop: CAISHGTGSYEQYF. CDR3 coding DNA: TGTGCCATCAGCCACGGGACAGGGTCCTACGAGCAGTACTTC.

This chain links TRBV15 with TRBJ2-1; 7 nucleotides agree with TRBD1. This CDR3 contains 15 residues. Germline lookup yields CDR1 LNHNV and CDR2 YYDKDF (reference sequence). After removal of 5 bases from V and 6 bases from J, the junction contained 10 bases not matched to a gene. In DNA, the CDR3 is TGTGCCACCAGCTCAGTAAAACAGGGGTTCAATGAGCAGTTCTTC. Translation: CATSSVKQGFNEQFF.

This clonotype has a count of ten or more. The chain links TRBV15 to TRBJ2-5, with D perhaps matching TRBD1 or TRBD2 (5 bases each). The V gene's germline CDR1 is LNHNV and CDR2 YYDKDF (reference sequence). V was shortened by 7 bases and J by 5 bases, with 14 bases between the two germline ends. The CDR3 contains 13 residues. CDR3 sequence: CATKRGWEETQYF. CDR3 sequence (DNA): TGTGCCACCAAGAGGGGCTGGGAGGAGACCCAGTACTTC.

CDR3 coding DNA: TGCGCCAGCAGCCCCGGACAGGGGCTCCTTGGCTACACCTTC. Protein sequence: CASSPGQGLLGYTF. The V call is TRBV5-1, the J call TRBJ1-2, with 9 bases lining up with TRBD1. Losses at the gene ends were 4 bases for V and 7 bases for J; bases not matched to a gene: 8. CDR1 and CDR2 (germline): SGHRS, YFSETQ. This CDR3 contains 14 residues. Full variable domain (missing parts from reference TRBV5-1 and TRBJ1-2): KAGVTQTPRYLIKTRGQQVTLSCSPISGHRSVSWYQQTPGQGLQFLFEYFSETQRNKGNFPGRFSGRQFSNSRSEMNVSTLELGDSALYLCASSPGQGLLGYTFGSGTRLTVV.

This clonotype was seen repeatedly, ten times or more. The gene calls are TRBV29-1 and TRBJ1-1, with D perhaps TRBD1 (5 bases). Trimming took 0 bases from V and 6 from J, leaving 17 bases between them. Germline loops: CDR1 SQVTM, CDR2 ANQGSEA. The CDR3 runs 15 residues. The chain's CDR3 is CSVEDPPEGSPEAFF. The CDR3 DNA reads as TGCAGCGTTGAAGACCCCCCGGAGGGGAGTCCTGAAGCTTTCTTT.

This clonotype showed up many times. The rearrangement uses TRBV5-1 and TRBJ2-2; D is undetermined. Germline V gives CDR1 SGHRS, CDR2 YFSETQ. CDR3 length: 12 residues. Trimming removed 2 bases from V and 7 bases from J, with 6 bases in between. The CDR3 region is CASSFIRGELFF. The CDR3, as DNA: TGCGCCAGCAGCTTCATTCGCGGGGAGCTGTTTTTT.

This clonotype has ten or more counts. This CDR3 is CASSLLTGPNEKLFF. The CDR3 DNA is TGTGCCAGCAGCCTCCTGACAGGGCCAAATGAAAAACTGTTTTTT. The chain recombines TRBV3-1 with TRBJ1-4; 7 bases are shared with TRBD1. CDR1 and CDR2 from the germline V gene are LGHDT and YNNKEL (reference sequence). The CDR3 contains 15 residues. V lost 4 bases and J lost 5; bases outside the gene matches: 7.

Note on this clonotype: Since a much larger clone is just one base distant, this may be a read error. The rearrangement uses TRBV6-2 or TRBV6-3 and TRBJ1-2; 8 nucleotides line up with TRBD1. The CDR3 has 17 residues. After removal of 5 bases from V and 3 bases from J, the junction contained 14 bases not matched to a gene. CDR1 and CDR2 (germline): MNHEY, SVGEGT. The CDR3 spells CASSHTTGTGSYYGYTF. The CDR3 DNA is TGTGCCAGCAGTCACACAACCGGGACAGGATCCTACTATGGCTACACCTTC.

This clonotype was counted at least ten times. The chain is built from TRBV15 and TRBJ1-1; D gene unclear. The ends were cut back, 0 bases at V and 1 base at J, with 9 bases in the middle. From germline, CDR1 is LNHNV and CDR2 YYDKDF (reference sequence). This CDR3 spans 15 amino acids. The CDR3: CATSRDRNRNTEAFF. For the CDR3, the DNA is TGTGCCACCAGCAGAGATCGGAACAGGAACACTGAAGCTTTCTTT.

This clonotype occurred a few times. The chain uses TRBV7-6 and TRBJ2-4; tentatively, D is TRBD2 (6 bases). The CDR3 is 17 amino acids. CDR1 and CDR2 from the germline V gene are SGHVS and FNYEAQ. V lost 5 bases to trimming and J lost 3 bases, with 20 bases between them. CDR3 in amino acids: CASSPEGGARGKNIQYF. The CDR3 DNA is TGTGCCAGCAGCCCCGAAGGAGGGGCGCGGGGCAAAAACATTCAGTACTTC. The full variable domain, its missing parts supplied by reference TRBV7-6 and TRBJ2-4, is GAGVSQSPRYKVTKRGQDVALRCDPISGHVSLYWYRQALGQGPEFLTYFNYEAQQDKSGLPNDRFSAERPEGSISTLTIQRTEQRDSAMYRCASSPEGGARGKNIQYFGAGTRLSVL.

Ten or more counts support this clonotype. V gene TRBV12-3 or TRBV12-4 combines with J gene TRBJ2-7; a possible D gene is TRBD1 (6 bases). Trimming left V 6 bases short and J 1 base short, with 10 bases between. The CDR3 loop spans 13 amino acids. In DNA form, the CDR3 reads TGTGCCAGCAGCAGGGGCGAGTCCTACGAGCAGTACGTC. Encoded protein: CASSRGESYEQYV.